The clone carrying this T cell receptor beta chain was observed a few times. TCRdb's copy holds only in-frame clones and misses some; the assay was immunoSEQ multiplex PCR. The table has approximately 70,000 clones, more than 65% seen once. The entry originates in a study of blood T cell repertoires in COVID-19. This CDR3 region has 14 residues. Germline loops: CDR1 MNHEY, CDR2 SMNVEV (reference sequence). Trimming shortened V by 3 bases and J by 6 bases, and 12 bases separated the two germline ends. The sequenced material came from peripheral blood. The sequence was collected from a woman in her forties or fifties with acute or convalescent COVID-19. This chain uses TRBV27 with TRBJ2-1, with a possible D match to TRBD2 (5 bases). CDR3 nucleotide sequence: TGTGCCAGCAGTTTGGAAAGTGCGGGCAATGAGCAGTTCTTC. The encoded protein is CASSLESAGNEQFF.